These 17 T cell receptor beta chains were sequenced from one sample in a study of T cells in Graves' hyperthyroidism and ophthalmopathy. From RNA transcripts, TCR beta CDR3 regions were amplified. The TCR CDR3 was amplified in a first-round RT-PCR using the HTBI primer set. TCRdb re-analysed the multiplex PCR reads in MiXCR, keeping a single row per CDR3 protein. The sample has more than 350,000 distinct CDR3 sequences, roughly 14% seen once. The sequencing sample was made of blood. The receptors stem from a woman aged 25-40 years with Graves' ophthalmopathy.

Many counts were recorded for this clonotype. The chain uses TRBV4-2 and TRBJ1-2; D is perhaps TRBD1 (5 bases). The germline V gene encodes CDR1 LGHNA and CDR2 YNFKEQ. V lost 0 bases, J lost 6 bases, and 17 bases lay in between. The CDR3 has 16 amino acids. The CDR3 loop reads CASSQDTGRADDGYTF. DNA of the CDR3: TGTGCCAGCAGCCAAGATACAGGCAGGGCGGATGATGGCTACACCTTC.

This clonotype has only a few counts. V gene TRBV29-1 combines with J gene TRBJ2-3; 10 bases are shared with TRBD2. CDR3 length: 15 amino acids. Looked up from germline, CDR1 is SQVTM and CDR2 is ANQGSEA. Trimming cost V 1 base and J 1 base; bases outside gene matches: 2. The CDR3 region is CSVEAGTSGTDTQYF. CDR3 in DNA: TGCAGCGTTGAAGCCGGGACTAGCGGCACAGATACGCAGTATTTT.

This clonotype was seen many times. This chain uses TRBV11-2 with TRBJ2-1, with D possibly TRBD1 on 5 matching bases. This CDR3 contains 13 residues. Trimming took off 3 bases at V and 8 bases at J, with 11 bases between the two ends. From germline, CDR1 is SGHAT and CDR2 FQNNGV. Here the CDR3 reads CASSFGQGDEQFF. In DNA form, the CDR3 reads TGTGCCAGCAGCTTTGGCCAGGGCGATGAGCAGTTCTTC. Looking up the rest from reference TRBV11-2 and TRBJ2-1 gives the full variable domain: EAGVAQSPRYKIIEKRQSVAFWCNPISGHATLYWYQQILGQGPKLLIQFQNNGVVDDSQLPKDRFSAERLKGVDSTLKIQPAKLEDSAVYLCASSFGQGDEQFFGPGTRLTVL.

This clonotype was detected ten times or more. V and J are TRBV7-9 and TRBJ1-2, with unresolved D. The CDR3 spans 15 residues. The germline gives CDR1 SEHNR, CDR2 FQNEAQ (reference sequence). The V end lost 0 bases, the J end lost 4 bases, and 12 bases lay between the germline ends. The CDR3 DNA reads as TGTGCCAGCAGCTTAGCGCATGGGTACGGCTATGGCTACACCTTC. Its protein product is CASSLAHGYGYGYTF.

This clonotype has ten or more counts. The chain uses TRBV2 and TRBJ2-3; D gene unclear. In germline, CDR1 is SNHLY, CDR2 FYNNEI. The CDR3 totals 15 residues. V lost 6 bases, J lost 9 bases, and 22 bases lay in between. CDR3 sequence reads: CASSPIDSYVGTQYF. CDR3 nucleotides: TGTGCCAGCAGCCCTATCGATAGTTATGTGGGCACGCAGTATTTT.

Of note for this clonotype: A much larger clone is a single base away; this may be a read error. This chain links TRBV9 with TRBJ1-2; D gene unclear. Trimming left V 4 bases short and J 2 bases short, with 6 bases between. The CDR3 is 12 residues long. CDR1 is SGDLS and CDR2 is YYNGEE in the germline V gene. CDR3 sequence reads: CASSPWNYGYTF. As DNA, the CDR3 is TGTGCCAGCAGCCCCTGGAACTATGGCTACACCTTC.

There are a few counts of this clonotype. The chain joins TRBV4-1 to TRBJ1-6; D is ambiguous. CDR1 and CDR2 from the germline V gene are MGHRA and YSYEKL. This CDR3 spans 17 amino acids. The V end lost 1 base, the J end lost 7 bases, and 17 bases lay between the germline ends. The CDR3 region is CASSQVDLGWVNSPLHF. CDR3 in DNA: TGCGCCAGCAGCCAAGTGGACCTCGGATGGGTCAATTCACCCCTCCACTTT.

This clonotype was found a few times. The rearrangement uses TRBV19 and TRBJ2-2; TRBD2 might be the D (6 bases). Germline CDR1 and CDR2: LNHDA and SQIVND (reference sequence). Deletions cut 2 bases from V and 5 bases from J, with 12 bases between. The CDR3 loop spans 15 amino acids. The CDR3 sequence is CASSILERGTGELFF. The CDR3 region has the DNA TGTGCCAGTAGTATATTGGAACGGGGGACCGGGGAGCTGTTTTTT.

This clonotype was seen at least ten times. This chain connects TRBV28 to TRBJ1-5; weak D call: TRBD1 (6 bases). The CDR3 consists of 19 residues. Germline CDR1 MDHEN, CDR2 SYDVKM. Trimming left V 4 bases short and J 8 bases short, with 30 bases between. The chain's CDR3 is CASSSSFRIRQARFEPQHF. CDR3 nucleotides: TGTGCCAGCAGTTCCAGTTTTCGAATAAGACAGGCACGCTTCGAGCCCCAGCATTTT.

This chain joins TRBV12-3 or TRBV12-4 and TRBJ2-1; D perhaps matches TRBD2 (6 bases). The CDR3 is 16 residues long. V gave up 2 bases and J gave up 4 bases, with 15 bases separating them. CDR3 nucleotides: TGTGCCAGCAGTTTAAGGGACTCCAGGGTTTACAATGAGCAGTTCTTC. This sequence encodes CASSLRDSRVYNEQFF.

This clonotype was found many times. V gene TRBV20-1 combines with J gene TRBJ2-3; 7 bases match TRBD1. The CDR3 is 16 amino acids. V was pared by 4 bases and J by 2 bases, with 12 bases of the junction left unmatched. Germline V CDR1 and CDR2: DFQATT, SNEGSKA (reference sequence). CDR3 bases: TGCAGTGCTATTCGACTTGGGGACAGAAACACAGATACGCAGTATTTT. Amino acids: CSAIRLGDRNTDTQYF.

This clonotype came up many times. The genes are TRBV3-1 and TRBJ2-2; 9 bases fit TRBD1. Germline V CDR1 and CDR2: LGHDT, YNNKEL (reference sequence). Trimming took 4 bases from V and 4 from J; bases not matched to a gene: 7. This CDR3 spans 16 amino acids. The CDR3 loop reads CASSLQGALVTGELFF. CDR3 DNA: TGTGCCAGCAGCCTACAGGGGGCTTTAGTCACCGGGGAGCTGTTTTTT. The variable domain in full, completed from reference TRBV3-1 and TRBJ2-2, reads DTAVSQTPKYLVTQMGNDKSIKCEQNLGHDTMYWYKQDSKKFLKIMFSYNNKELIINETVPNRFSPKSPDKAHLNLHINSLELGDSAVYFCASSLQGALVTGELFFGEGSRLTVL.

The chain has TRBV28 and TRBJ1-1; no definite D call. CDR3 length: 13 residues. Germline loops: CDR1 MDHEN, CDR2 SYDVKM. Deletions cut 3 bases from V and 6 bases from J, with 11 bases between. The CDR3 is CASSLAGLSEAFF. The DNA for the CDR3 is TGTGCCAGCAGTTTGGCGGGTTTGTCTGAAGCTTTCTTT. Complete variable domain (other parts from reference TRBV28 and TRBJ1-1): DVKVTQSSRYLVKRTGEKVFLECVQDMDHENMFWYRQDPGLGLRLIYFSYDVKMKEKGDIPEGYSVSREKKERFSLILESASTNQTSMYLCASSLAGLSEAFFGQGTRLTVV.

This clonotype appeared a few times. The genes are TRBV27 and TRBJ2-1; 9 positions match TRBD1. This CDR3 spans 18 amino acids. Germline CDR1 MNHEY, CDR2 SMNVEV (reference sequence). J gave up 4 bases and V 5 bases, and 15 bases lay outside the gene matches. CDR3 nucleotides: TGTGCCAGCAGTCCCTACACGGGACAGGGATTTTCGTACAATGAGCAGTTCTTC. This translates into CASSPYTGQGFSYNEQFF.

Ten or more counts support this clonotype. The rearrangement uses TRBV20-1 and TRBJ2-7; the D gene is possibly TRBD1 (6 bases). The CDR3 runs to 14 residues. Germline CDR1 is DFQATT and CDR2 is SNEGSKA (reference sequence). V lost 5 bases and J 2 bases, leaving 16 bases between the germline ends. In nucleotides, the CDR3 is TGCAGTGCTCATAAACAGGGCCAGACCTACGAGCAGTACTTC. The encoded protein is CSAHKQGQTYEQYF.

The V gene is TRBV6-1, the J gene TRBJ2-3, with TRBD1 matching 10 bases. The CDR3 totals 15 residues. V gave up 5 bases and J gave up 7 bases; unmatched junction bases: 9. Germline V gives CDR1 MNHNS, CDR2 SASEGT. DNA of the CDR3: TGTGCCAGCAGTAGACAGGGGGCAGGGATCAATACGCAGTATTTT. Translating it yields CASSRQGAGINTQYF.

The table lists this clonotype with many counts. The V call is TRBV2, the J call TRBJ2-1; 9 bases match TRBD1. The V and J ends lost 8 bases and 3 bases, in that order; junction bases with no gene match: 8. Germline loops: CDR1 SNHLY, CDR2 FYNNEI. The CDR3 runs to 15 residues. The CDR3 protein is CASLPRTGDYNEQFF. The CDR3 bases are TGTGCCAGCCTTCCTCGGACAGGGGACTACAATGAGCAGTTCTTC.